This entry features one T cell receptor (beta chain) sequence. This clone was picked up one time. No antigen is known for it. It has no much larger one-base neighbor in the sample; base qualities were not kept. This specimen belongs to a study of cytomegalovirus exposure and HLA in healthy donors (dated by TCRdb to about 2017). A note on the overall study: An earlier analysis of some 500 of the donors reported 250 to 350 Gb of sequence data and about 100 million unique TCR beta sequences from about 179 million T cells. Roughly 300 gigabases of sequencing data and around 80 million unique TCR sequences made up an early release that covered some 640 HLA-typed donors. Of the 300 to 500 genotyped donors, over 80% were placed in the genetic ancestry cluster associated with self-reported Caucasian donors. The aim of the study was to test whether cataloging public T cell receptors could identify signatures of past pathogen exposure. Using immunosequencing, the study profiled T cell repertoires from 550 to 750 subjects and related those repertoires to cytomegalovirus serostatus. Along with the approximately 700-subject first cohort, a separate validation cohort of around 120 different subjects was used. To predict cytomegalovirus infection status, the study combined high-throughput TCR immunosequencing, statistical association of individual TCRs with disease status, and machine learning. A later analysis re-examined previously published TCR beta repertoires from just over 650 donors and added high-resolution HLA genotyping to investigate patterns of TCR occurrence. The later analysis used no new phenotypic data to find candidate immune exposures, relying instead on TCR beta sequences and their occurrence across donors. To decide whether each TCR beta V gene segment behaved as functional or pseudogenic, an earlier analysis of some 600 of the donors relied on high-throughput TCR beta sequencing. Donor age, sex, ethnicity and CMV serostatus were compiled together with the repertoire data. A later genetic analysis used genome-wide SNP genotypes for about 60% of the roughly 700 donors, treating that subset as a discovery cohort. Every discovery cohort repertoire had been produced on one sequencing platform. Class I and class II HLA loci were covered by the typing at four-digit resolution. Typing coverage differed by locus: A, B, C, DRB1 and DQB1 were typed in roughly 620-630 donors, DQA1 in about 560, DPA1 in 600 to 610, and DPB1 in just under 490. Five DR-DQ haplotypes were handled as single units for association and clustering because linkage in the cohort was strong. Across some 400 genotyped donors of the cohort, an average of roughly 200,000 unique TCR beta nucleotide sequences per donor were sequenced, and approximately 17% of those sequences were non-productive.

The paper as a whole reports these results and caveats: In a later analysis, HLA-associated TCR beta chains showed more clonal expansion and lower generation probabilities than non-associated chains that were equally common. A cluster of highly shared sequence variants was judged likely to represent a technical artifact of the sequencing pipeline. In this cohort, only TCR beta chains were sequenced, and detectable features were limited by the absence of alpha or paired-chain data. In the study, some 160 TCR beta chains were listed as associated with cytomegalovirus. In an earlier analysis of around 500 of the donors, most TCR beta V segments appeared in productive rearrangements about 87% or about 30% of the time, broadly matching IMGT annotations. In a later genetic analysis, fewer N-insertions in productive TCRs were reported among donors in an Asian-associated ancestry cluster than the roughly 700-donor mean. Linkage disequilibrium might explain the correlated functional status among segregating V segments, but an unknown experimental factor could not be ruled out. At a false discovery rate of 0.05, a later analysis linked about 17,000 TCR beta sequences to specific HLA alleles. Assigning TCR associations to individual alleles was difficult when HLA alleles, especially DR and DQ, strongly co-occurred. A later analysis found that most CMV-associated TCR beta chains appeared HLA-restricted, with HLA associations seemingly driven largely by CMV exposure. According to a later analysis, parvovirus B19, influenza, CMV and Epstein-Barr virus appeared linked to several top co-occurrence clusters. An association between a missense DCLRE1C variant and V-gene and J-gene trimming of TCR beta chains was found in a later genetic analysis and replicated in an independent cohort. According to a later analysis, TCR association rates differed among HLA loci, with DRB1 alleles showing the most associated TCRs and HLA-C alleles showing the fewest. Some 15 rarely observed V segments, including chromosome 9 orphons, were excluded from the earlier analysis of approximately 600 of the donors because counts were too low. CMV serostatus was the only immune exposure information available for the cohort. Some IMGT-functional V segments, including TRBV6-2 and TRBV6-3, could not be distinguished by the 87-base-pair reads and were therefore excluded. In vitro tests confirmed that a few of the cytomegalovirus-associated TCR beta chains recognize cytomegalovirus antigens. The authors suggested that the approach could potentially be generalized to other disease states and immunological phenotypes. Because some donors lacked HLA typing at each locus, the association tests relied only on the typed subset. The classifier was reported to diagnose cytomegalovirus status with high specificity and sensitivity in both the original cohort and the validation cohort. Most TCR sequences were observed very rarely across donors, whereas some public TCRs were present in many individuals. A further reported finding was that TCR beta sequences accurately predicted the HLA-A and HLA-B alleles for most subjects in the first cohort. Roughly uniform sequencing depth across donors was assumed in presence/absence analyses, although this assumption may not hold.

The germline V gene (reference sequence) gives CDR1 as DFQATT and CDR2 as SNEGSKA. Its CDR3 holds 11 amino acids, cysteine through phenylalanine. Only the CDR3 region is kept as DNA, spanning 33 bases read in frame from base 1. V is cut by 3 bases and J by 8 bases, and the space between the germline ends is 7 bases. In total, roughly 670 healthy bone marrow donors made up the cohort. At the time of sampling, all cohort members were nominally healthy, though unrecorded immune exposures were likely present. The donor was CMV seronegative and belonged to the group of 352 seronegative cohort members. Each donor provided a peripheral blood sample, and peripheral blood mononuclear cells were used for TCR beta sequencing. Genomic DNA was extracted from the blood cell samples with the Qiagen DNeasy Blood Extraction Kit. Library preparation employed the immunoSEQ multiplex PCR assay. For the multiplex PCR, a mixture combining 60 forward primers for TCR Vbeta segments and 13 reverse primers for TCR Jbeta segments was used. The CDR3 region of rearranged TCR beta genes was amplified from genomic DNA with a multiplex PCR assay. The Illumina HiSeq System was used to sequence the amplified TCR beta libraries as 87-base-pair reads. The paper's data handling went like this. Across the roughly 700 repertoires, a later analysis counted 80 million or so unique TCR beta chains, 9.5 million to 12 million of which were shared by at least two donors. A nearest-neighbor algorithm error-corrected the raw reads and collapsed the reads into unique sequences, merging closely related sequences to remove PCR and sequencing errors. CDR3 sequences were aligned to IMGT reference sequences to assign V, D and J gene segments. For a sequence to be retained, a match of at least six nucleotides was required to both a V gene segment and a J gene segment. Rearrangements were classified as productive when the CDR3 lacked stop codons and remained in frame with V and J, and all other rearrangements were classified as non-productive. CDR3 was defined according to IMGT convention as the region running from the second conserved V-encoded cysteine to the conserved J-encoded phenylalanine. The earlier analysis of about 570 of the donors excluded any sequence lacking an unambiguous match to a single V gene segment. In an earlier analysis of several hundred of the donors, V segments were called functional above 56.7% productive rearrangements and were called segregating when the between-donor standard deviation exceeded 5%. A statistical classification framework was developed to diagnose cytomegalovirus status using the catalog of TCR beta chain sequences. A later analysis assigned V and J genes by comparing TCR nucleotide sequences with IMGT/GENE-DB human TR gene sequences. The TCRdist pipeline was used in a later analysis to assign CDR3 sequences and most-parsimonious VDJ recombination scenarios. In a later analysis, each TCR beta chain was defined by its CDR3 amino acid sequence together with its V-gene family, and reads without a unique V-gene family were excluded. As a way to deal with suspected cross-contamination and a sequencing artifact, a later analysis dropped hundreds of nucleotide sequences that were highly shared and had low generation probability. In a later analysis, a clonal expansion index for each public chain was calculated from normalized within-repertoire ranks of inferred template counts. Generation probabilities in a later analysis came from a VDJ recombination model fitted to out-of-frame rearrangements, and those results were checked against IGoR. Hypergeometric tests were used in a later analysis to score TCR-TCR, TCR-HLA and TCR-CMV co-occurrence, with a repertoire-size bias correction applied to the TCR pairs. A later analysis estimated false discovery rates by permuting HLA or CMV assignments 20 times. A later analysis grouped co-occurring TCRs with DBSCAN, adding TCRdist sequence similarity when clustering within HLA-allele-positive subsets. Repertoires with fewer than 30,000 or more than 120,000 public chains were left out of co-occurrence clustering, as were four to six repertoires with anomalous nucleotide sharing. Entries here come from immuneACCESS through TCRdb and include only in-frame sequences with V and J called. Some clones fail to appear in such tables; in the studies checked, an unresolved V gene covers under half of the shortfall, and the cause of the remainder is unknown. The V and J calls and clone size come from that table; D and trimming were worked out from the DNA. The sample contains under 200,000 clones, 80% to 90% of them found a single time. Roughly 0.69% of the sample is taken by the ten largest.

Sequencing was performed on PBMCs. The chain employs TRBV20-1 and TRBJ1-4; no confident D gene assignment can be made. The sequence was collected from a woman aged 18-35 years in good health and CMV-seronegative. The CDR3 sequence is CSARSQEKLFF. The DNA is TGCAGTGCTAGGTCTCAGGAAAAACTGTTTTTT.